These 4 T cell receptor beta chains were all obtained from the same sample, sequenced in a study of T cell clones after liver transplantation. TCRdb's table, derived via immunoSEQ multiplex PCR, lists solely in-frame clones and lacks some. The sample has tens of thousands of clones, under 95% seen once. This specimen consisted of CD4+ T cells from blood, obtained before liver transplant. All receptors derive from a human donor who received a liver transplant.

The rearrangement links TRBV5-1 to TRBJ2-1; no firm D call. The CDR3 contains 14 residues. The V gene's germline CDR1 is SGHRS and CDR2 YFSETQ. Trimming took 2 bases from V and 9 from J, leaving 15 bases between them. The CDR3 region is CASSFLPGVAEQFF. Written as DNA, the CDR3 is TGCGCCAGCAGCTTCCTCCCAGGAGTGGCTGAGCAGTTCTTC.

The gene calls are TRBV29-1 and TRBJ2-5; perhaps TRBD2 as D (6 bases). Trimming cost V 5 bases and J 4 bases, with 20 bases left between them. The CDR3 extends over 15 amino acids. The germline CDR1 and CDR2 sequences are SQVTM and ANQGSEA. CDR3 loop: CSVFREPGSRETQYF. CDR3 in DNA: TGCAGCGTTTTCCGGGAGCCGGGGTCACGAGAGACCCAGTACTTC.

This clone appeared a single time. The chain combines TRBV5-1 with TRBJ2-4; tentatively, D is TRBD2 (6 bases). V shed 5 bases and J shed 3 bases, with 15 bases lying between them. The CDR3 length is 15 residues. Germline CDR1 SGHRS, CDR2 YFSETQ. Written as DNA, the CDR3 is TGCGCCAGCAGTTTGAAAACCGGGGGCAAAAACATTCAGTACTTC. Its protein product is CASSLKTGGKNIQYF.

V is TRBV29-1 and J is TRBJ1-2; D gene unclear. The CDR3 spans 13 residues. Trimming took 4 bases from V and 4 from J, leaving 13 bases between them. Looked up from germline, CDR1 is SQVTM and CDR2 is ANQGSEA. DNA of the CDR3: TGCAGCGTTGTAGGAGGAGGGTTCTATGGCTACACCTTC. Protein sequence: CSVVGGGFYGYTF.